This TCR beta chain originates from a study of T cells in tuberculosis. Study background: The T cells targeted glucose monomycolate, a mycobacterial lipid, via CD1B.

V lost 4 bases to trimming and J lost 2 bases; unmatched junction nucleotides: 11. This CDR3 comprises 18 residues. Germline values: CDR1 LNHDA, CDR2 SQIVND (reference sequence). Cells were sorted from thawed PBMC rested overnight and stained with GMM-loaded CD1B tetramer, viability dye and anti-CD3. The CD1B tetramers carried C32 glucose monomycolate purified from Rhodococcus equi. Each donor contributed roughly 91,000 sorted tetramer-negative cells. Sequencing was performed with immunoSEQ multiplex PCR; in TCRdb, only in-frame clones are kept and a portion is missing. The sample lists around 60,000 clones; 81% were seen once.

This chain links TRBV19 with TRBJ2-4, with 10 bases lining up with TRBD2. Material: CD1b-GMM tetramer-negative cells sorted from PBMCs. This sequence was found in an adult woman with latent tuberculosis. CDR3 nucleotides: TGTGCCAGTAGTACCCCAAATCTAGCGGGAGTACCCAAAAACATTCAGTACTTC. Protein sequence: CASSTPNLAGVPKNIQYF.